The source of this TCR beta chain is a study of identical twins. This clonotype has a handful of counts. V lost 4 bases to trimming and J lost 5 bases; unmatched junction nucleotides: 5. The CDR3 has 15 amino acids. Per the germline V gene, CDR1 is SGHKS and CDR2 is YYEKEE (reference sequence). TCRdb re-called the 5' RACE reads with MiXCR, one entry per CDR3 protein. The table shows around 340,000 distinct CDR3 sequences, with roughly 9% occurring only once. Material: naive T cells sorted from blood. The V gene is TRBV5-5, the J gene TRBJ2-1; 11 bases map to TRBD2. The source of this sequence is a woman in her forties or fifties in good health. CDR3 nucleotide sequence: TGTGCCAGCAGCAACGGACTAGCGGGTCACAATGAGCAGTTCTTC. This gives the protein CASSNGLAGHNEQFF.